The 32 T cell receptor beta chains below were found in one sample sequenced in a study of CD8 T cells in Susac syndrome. A quantity of about 0.5 to 1 ug RNA underwent reverse transcription using random hexamers. TCRdb called the immunoSEQ multiplex PCR reads again in MiXCR, with one record for every CDR3 protein. In the table there are fewer than 65,000 distinct CDR3 sequences, approximately 90% of which are singletons. The sequenced material came from CD8+ T cells from PBMCs. These receptors all come from a human donor in good health.

This clonotype was counted a single time. The CDR3 is CASNTPGPDPDTQYF. CDR3 DNA sequence: TGTGCCAGCAACACTCCGGGGCCCGATCCAGATACGCAGTATTTT. The rearrangement joins TRBV12-3 or TRBV12-4 to TRBJ2-3, with D perhaps assigned TRBD1 or TRBD2 (5 bases each). The CDR3 is made up of 15 amino acids. Trimming removed 7 bases from V and 4 bases from J, with 18 bases in between.

This sequence joins TRBV19 and TRBJ2-2; D is uncertain. Trimming pared 4 bases from V and 0 bases from J, leaving 6 bases between. The CDR3 length is 14 residues. Germline-derived CDR1 and CDR2 are LNHDA and SQIVND (reference sequence). CDR3 DNA sequence: TGTGCCAGTAGTAACTACGCGAACACCGGGGAGCTGTTTTTT. Amino acids: CASSNYANTGELFF.

The V and J genes are TRBV6-5 and TRBJ2-3; D gene unclear. The length of the CDR3 is 13 residues. Germline values: CDR1 MNHEY, CDR2 SVGAGI. Trimming removed 0 bases from V and 4 bases from J, with 5 bases in between. CDR3 residues: CASSYSDPDTQYF. In nucleotides, the CDR3 is TGTGCCAGCAGTTACTCGGACCCAGATACGCAGTATTTT.

The V and J genes are TRBV4-1 and TRBJ2-5, with D hard to call. Germline CDR1 reads MGHRA; CDR2 reads YSYEKL. There are 11 residues in the CDR3. Deletions cut 5 bases from V and 4 bases from J, with 5 bases between. CDR3 sequence: CASSSAETQYF. As DNA, the CDR3 is TGCGCCAGCAGCTCCGCAGAGACCCAGTACTTC.

V gene TRBV11-2 combines with J gene TRBJ2-7; 7 bases match TRBD1. The CDR3 is made up of 13 amino acids. V was pared by 5 bases and J by 6 bases, with 7 bases of the junction left unmatched. Germline V gives CDR1 SGHAT, CDR2 FQNNGV. The CDR3 sequence: CASSAPGQREQYF. DNA of the CDR3: TGTGCCAGCAGCGCGCCGGGACAGCGCGAGCAGTACTTC.

The rearrangement joins TRBV23-1 to TRBJ1-6; D is undetermined. TRBV23-1 is sorted into the ORF group, with uncertain function. This CDR3 region has 11 residues. Trimming removed 11 bases from V and 9 bases from J, with 11 bases in between. This CDR3 reads CAGTKGSPLHF. The CDR3 DNA is TGCGCCGGCACGAAGGGTTCACCCCTCCACTTT.

The gene calls are TRBV29-1 and TRBJ2-7; a possible D gene is TRBD1 (6 bases). CDR1 is SQVTM, CDR2 ANQGSEA, per germline. This CDR3 spans 13 amino acids. The CDR3 sequence is CSVALQGPYEQYF. DNA for the CDR3: TGCAGTGTAGCTTTACAGGGACCCTACGAGCAGTACTTC.

J is TRBJ2-3 and V is TRBV5-1; possible D gene TRBD1, 5 bases. Germline V gives CDR1 SGHRS, CDR2 YFSETQ. V was clipped by 0 bases and J by 2 bases, with 7 bases between them. The CDR3 has 14 amino acids. CDR3 loop: CASSLEGPTDTQYF. The CDR3, as DNA: TGCGCCAGCAGCTTGGAGGGGCCCACAGATACGCAGTATTTT.

The V gene is TRBV28, the J gene TRBJ2-3; D unclear. Per the germline V gene, CDR1 is MDHEN and CDR2 is SYDVKM. The CDR3 has 12 residues. With 3 bases removed from V and 6 bases from J, the gap between germline ends came to 7 bases. Here the CDR3 reads CASSLLRDTQYF. The CDR3 region has the DNA TGTGCCAGCAGTTTGTTGAGGGATACGCAGTATTTT.

The chain combines TRBV7-9 with TRBJ1-1; 7 positions agree with TRBD1. Germline loops: CDR1 SEHNR, CDR2 FQNEAQ (reference sequence). The CDR3 runs to 16 residues. Germline trimming cut 5 bases from V and 0 bases from J; bases unmatched to any gene: 9. This chain's CDR3 is CASSGRRQGLNTEAFF. The CDR3, as DNA: TGTGCCAGCAGCGGCCGAAGACAGGGACTGAACACTGAAGCTTTCTTT.

J is TRBJ2-1 and V is TRBV12-3 or TRBV12-4; a possible D gene is TRBD2 (6 bases). The V and J ends lost 1 base and 6 bases respectively, with 7 bases between them. CDR3 length: 13 amino acids. This CDR3 reads CASSLGRGNEQFF. As DNA, the CDR3 is TGTGCCAGCAGTTTAGGGAGGGGCAATGAGCAGTTCTTC.

This clonotype has a handful of counts. The V and J genes are TRBV9 and TRBJ2-7, with 10 bases fitting TRBD1. V lost 4 bases to trimming and J lost 4 bases; unmatched junction nucleotides: 5. CDR3 length: 14 residues. Germline V gene data show CDR1 as SGDLS and CDR2 as YYNGEE. The CDR3 region is CASSPGTGVYEQYF. The DNA for the CDR3 is TGTGCCAGCAGCCCTGGGACAGGGGTTTACGAGCAGTACTTC.

This chain connects TRBV4-3 to TRBJ1-2; tentatively, D is TRBD1 (5 bases). Trimming took 3 bases from V and 7 from J, leaving 12 bases between them. The CDR3 sequence is 13 residues long. The germline V gene encodes CDR1 LGHNA and CDR2 YSLEER. This chain's CDR3 is CASSHGGVLGYTF. The CDR3 bases are TGCGCCAGCAGCCATGGGGGAGTGCTTGGCTACACCTTC.

The count of this clonotype is one. This chain uses TRBV7-9 with TRBJ2-7, with 7 bases identical to TRBD2. Germline V gene data show CDR1 as SEHNR and CDR2 as FQNEAQ (reference sequence). J gave up 4 bases and V 5 bases, and 8 bases lay outside the gene matches. There are 14 residues in the CDR3. The CDR3 DNA is TGTGCCAGCAGCCCTCCGGGAGGCCCGTACGAGCAGTACTTC. This codes for CASSPPGGPYEQYF.

This chain connects TRBV6-6 to TRBJ2-7, with 7 bases matching TRBD1. Germline V lookup: CDR1 MNHNY, CDR2 SVGAGI (reference sequence). V lost 8 bases and J lost 3; bases outside the gene matches: 4. CDR3 length equals 12 residues. The CDR3 nucleotides are TGTGCCAGCCGAGACAGGGTCTACGAGCAGTACTTC. This encodes CASRDRVYEQYF.

The genes are TRBV5-5 and TRBJ1-1, with TRBD1 as a possible D gene (5 bases). Germline V CDR1 and CDR2: SGHKS, YYEKEE (reference sequence). Trimming removed 4 bases at V and 0 bases at J, with 10 bases between. There are 14 residues in the CDR3. The CDR3 DNA is TGTGCCAGCAGCCGAAGGGACCTGAACACTGAAGCTTTCTTT. It codes for CASSRRDLNTEAFF.

The rearrangement uses TRBV7-9 and TRBJ2-5; the D is unclear. The CDR3 has 13 amino acids. Germline CDR1 SEHNR, CDR2 FQNEAQ (reference sequence). V lost 2 bases and J lost 4, with 8 bases in between. The DNA for the CDR3 is TGTGCCAGCAGCTTAAACAGCCTAGAGACCCAGTACTTC. This codes for CASSLNSLETQYF.

The table lists this clonotype with a count of one. V usage is TRBV7-8 and J usage is TRBJ2-1, with 10 nucleotides matching TRBD2. V shed 10 bases and J 8 bases; nucleotides not matched to a gene: 11. CDR1 SGHVS and CDR2 FQNEAQ come from the germline V gene. The CDR3 has 14 residues. The CDR3 nucleotides are TGTGCCACCGGCGGGGCTAGCGGGGGCGATGAGCAGTTCTTC. It specifies CATGGASGGDEQFF. Full variable domain (rest looked up from reference TRBV7-8 and TRBJ2-1): GAGVSQSPRYKVAKRGQDVALRCDPISGHVSLFWYQQALGQGPEFLTYFQNEAQLDKSGLPSDRFFAERPEGSVSTLKIQRTQQEDSAVYLCATGGASGGDEQFFGPGTRLTVL.

The genes are TRBV19 and TRBJ1-5, with unresolved D. Between the trimmed V and J ends, which lost 6 bases and 12 bases, there was a span of 12 bases. Germline V gene data show CDR1 as LNHDA and CDR2 as SQIVND (reference sequence). CDR3 length: 11 residues. CDR3 DNA: TGTGCCAGTAGCCCCGGGATAGGCCAGCATTTT. This gives the protein CASSPGIGQHF.

The chain links TRBV12-3 or TRBV12-4 to TRBJ2-1; 7 bases are a match to TRBD2. The CDR3 runs to 15 residues. Unmatched junction bases numbered 10, after V lost 7 bases and J lost 4 bases. In DNA form, the CDR3 reads TGTGCCAGCAACAAAAGAACTAGCGCATACAATGAGCAGTTCTTC. This codes for CASNKRTSAYNEQFF.

In its sample, this clonotype was seen once. The gene calls are TRBV7-9 and TRBJ2-7, with D maybe TRBD1 (6 bases). The CDR3 has 13 amino acids. Germline V gives CDR1 SEHNR, CDR2 FQNEAQ (reference sequence). Trimming removed 6 bases at V and 0 bases at J, with 9 bases between. The DNA for the CDR3 is TGTGCCAGCAGTGAAGGGGGCTCCTACGAGCAGTACTTC. As protein: CASSEGGSYEQYF.

The rearrangement joins TRBV29-1 to TRBJ2-7; D might be TRBD1 or TRBD2, each matching 5 bases. This CDR3 spans 13 amino acids. V dropped 8 bases and J dropped 4 bases, with 18 bases sitting between them. Germline loops: CDR1 SQVTM, CDR2 ANQGSEA. The DNA for the CDR3 is TGCAGCCCCGCGAGAGGGGAGCGATACGAGCAGTACTTC. Protein: CSPARGERYEQYF.

This clonotype was detected only once. The chain employs TRBV5-1 and TRBJ1-2; D is uncertain. Between the trimmed V and J ends, which lost 4 bases and 2 bases, there was a span of 9 bases. Germline lookup yields CDR1 SGHRS and CDR2 YFSETQ. CDR3 size: 13 residues. CDR3 DNA sequence: TGCGCCAGCAGCCCCACAGAAAACTATGGCTACACCTTC. It specifies CASSPTENYGYTF.

The genes are TRBV19 and TRBJ1-5; 9 nucleotides line up with TRBD1. V was pared by 5 bases and J by 4 bases, with 9 bases of the junction left unmatched. The germline CDR1 and CDR2 sequences are LNHDA and SQIVND (reference sequence). This CDR3 spans 16 amino acids. The CDR3, as DNA: TGTGCCAGTAGTCTATTGACAGGGGGTAGGAATCAGCCCCAGCATTTT. It translates to CASSLLTGGRNQPQHF.

V gene TRBV7-9 combines with J gene TRBJ1-2; D is unclear. V gave up 1 base and J gave up 3 bases, with 9 bases separating them. The CDR3 spans 14 residues. Germline V gene lookup returns CDR1 SEHNR and CDR2 FQNEAQ (reference sequence). Here the CDR3 reads CASSLGGGYYGYTF. In nucleotides, the CDR3 is TGTGCCAGCAGCTTAGGCGGAGGATACTATGGCTACACCTTC.

The chain recombines TRBV11-2 with TRBJ2-2, with TRBD1 matching over 7 bases. V trimming: 5 bases; J trimming: 2 bases; junction bases outside the gene matches: 5. Germline assignment: CDR1 SGHAT and CDR2 FQNNGV. This CDR3 contains 15 residues. As DNA, the CDR3 is TGTGCCAGCAGCCTGACAGGGAAAAACACCGGGGAGCTGTTTTTT. It yields the protein CASSLTGKNTGELFF.

The rearrangement links TRBV7-6 to TRBJ2-1; no reliable D call. This CDR3 contains 14 residues. CDR1 is SGHVS, CDR2 FNYEAQ, per germline. V shed 5 bases and J shed 2 bases, with 10 bases lying between them. CDR3 DNA: TGTGCCAGCAGCCCCTTGGGTCCCTACAATGAGCAGTTCTTC. Protein product: CASSPLGPYNEQFF.

The V gene is TRBV6-1, the J gene TRBJ2-7; TRBD2 might be the D (5 bases). Germline V gives CDR1 MNHNS, CDR2 SASEGT. The V end was cut by 4 bases, the J end by 5 bases, with 21 bases between. The length of the CDR3 is 16 residues. CDR3 in amino acids: CASSGVGVSSGHEQYF. CDR3 in DNA: TGTGCCAGCAGTGGAGTCGGGGTCTCGAGCGGCCACGAGCAGTACTTC.

The chain combines TRBV27 with TRBJ2-1; tentatively, D is TRBD1 or TRBD2 (6 bases each). This CDR3 is 15 amino acids long. Germline-derived CDR1 and CDR2 are MNHEY and SMNVEV (reference sequence). V gave up 2 bases and J gave up 6 bases, with 14 bases separating them. The CDR3 nucleotides read TGTGCCAGCAGTTTAGGTCAGGGGACTTTCAATGAGCAGTTCTTC. This gives the protein CASSLGQGTFNEQFF.

The chain has TRBV20-1 and TRBJ2-7, with D unresolved. From germline, CDR1 is DFQATT and CDR2 SNEGSKA (reference sequence). V was pared by 0 bases and J by 5 bases, with 11 bases between. The CDR3 has 13 residues. The CDR3 DNA follows: TGCAGTGCTAGAGATCGGCCTTCGAACGAGCAGTACTTC. Its protein product is CSARDRPSNEQYF.

This chain connects TRBV5-4 to TRBJ2-5; D is perhaps TRBD1 or TRBD2 (5 bases each). This CDR3 comprises 17 residues. Germline lookup yields CDR1 SGHNT and CDR2 YYREEE (reference sequence). Deletions cut 3 bases from V and 5 bases from J, with 23 bases between. This chain's CDR3 is CASSYYRLRDQRETQYF. For the CDR3, the DNA is TGTGCCAGCAGCTACTACAGGTTGAGGGACCAGCGTGAGACCCAGTACTTC.

The CDR3 spells CASRGTGEARGTQYF. The CDR3 DNA reads TGTGCCAGCAGGGGGACAGGCGAGGCGAGAGGGACCCAGTACTTC. The chain is built from TRBV5-5 and TRBJ2-5, with 8 bases fitting TRBD1. With 5 bases clipped from V and 7 bases from J, the junction kept 13 bases outside the gene matches. From germline, CDR1 is SGHKS and CDR2 YYEKEE (reference sequence). CDR3 length equals 15 residues.